This T cell receptor (beta chain) stems from a study of blood T cell repertoires in COVID-19. About the study: From the United States, Italy and Spain came samples of acute and convalescent COVID-19. T cells, B-cell-depleted T cells, or PBMCs supplied cDNA or gDNA.

In the authors' workflow: Amplification of reference gene primers was used by the study to estimate nucleated cell counts. Produced via immunoSEQ multiplex PCR; TCRdb's table is partial and in-frame only. The V and J calls and clone size come from that table; D and trimming were worked out from the DNA. This sample yields approximately 450,000 clones, of which around 90% are seen a single time; roughly 1.8% belongs to the top ten. Germline-derived CDR1 and CDR2 are LNHDA and SQIVND (reference sequence). This CDR3 is built from 15 residues. V lost 10 bases to trimming and J lost 7 bases, with 23 bases between them. Everyone who took part was roughly 18 to 89 years old, and they came from about 25 US areas.

The sequencing input was PBMCs or T cells enriched from blood (not recorded which). This receptor was taken from a woman younger than 35 with acute COVID-19. V gene TRBV19 combines with J gene TRBJ2-1; D is perhaps TRBD1 (6 bases). The DNA of the CDR3 is TGTGCCATTTCCACGGGACACTCCCCGGAGAATGAGCAGTTCTTC. Its protein is CAISTGHSPENEQFF.